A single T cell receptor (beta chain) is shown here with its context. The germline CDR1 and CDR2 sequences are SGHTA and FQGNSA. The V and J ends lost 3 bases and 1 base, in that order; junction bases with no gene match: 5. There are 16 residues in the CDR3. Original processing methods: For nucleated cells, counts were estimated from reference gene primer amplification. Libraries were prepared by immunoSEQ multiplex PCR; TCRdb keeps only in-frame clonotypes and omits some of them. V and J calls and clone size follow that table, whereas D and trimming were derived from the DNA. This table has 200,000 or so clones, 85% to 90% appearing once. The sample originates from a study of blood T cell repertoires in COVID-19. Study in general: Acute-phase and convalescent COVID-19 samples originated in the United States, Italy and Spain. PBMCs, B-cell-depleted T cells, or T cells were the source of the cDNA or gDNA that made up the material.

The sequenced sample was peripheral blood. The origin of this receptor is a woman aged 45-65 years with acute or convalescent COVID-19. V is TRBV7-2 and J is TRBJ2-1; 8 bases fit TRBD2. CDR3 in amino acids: CASSFVGGGSYNEQFF. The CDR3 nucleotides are TGTGCCAGCAGCTTCGTGGGCGGGGGGTCCTACAATGAGCAGTTCTTC.